Described below is a single TCR beta chain sequence and its context. 60 Vbeta and 13 Jbeta primers were used in PCR. Some clones are missing from TCRdb's copy, which holds only in-frame ones; the method was immunoSEQ multiplex PCR. The sample has 170,000 or so clones, around 80% seen once. These data belong to a study of cytomegalovirus exposure and HLA in healthy donors. The overall study: Early release data held 85 million or so unique TCRs from HLA-typed donors.

The V end lost 3 bases, the J end lost 6 bases, and 15 bases lay between the germline ends. Germline CDR1 and CDR2: SGDLS and YYNGEE. CDR3 length equals 14 residues. This clonotype was sampled from a man aged 18 to 29 in good health and CMV-seronegative. This rearrangement joins TRBV9 to TRBJ1-1; D call uncertain. Sequenced: PBMCs. CDR3 residues: CASSGPTTGAEAFF. The CDR3, as DNA: TGTGCCAGCAGCGGTCCAACCACCGGGGCTGAAGCTTTCTTT.